The rows below give T cell receptor beta chains drawn from one sample of a study of cytomegalovirus exposure and HLA in healthy donors. Measured with immunoSEQ multiplex PCR; TCRdb has only the in-frame clones, and not every one. The sample yields about 150,000 clones, roughly 85% seen once. The sample consisted of PBMCs. Receptors originate from a male donor in good health and CMV-seronegative. Each CDR3 is given with its conserved first and last residue. A D gene is named only where the DNA matches it firmly. Not every row has a clone size; where given, it reads once, few, many or a size class.

D: TRBD2
V: TRBV5-1
J: TRBJ2-7
size: -
CDR3: CASSWGASGPSYEQYF
DNA: TGCGCCAGCAGCTGGGGAGCTAGCGGGCCCTCCTACGAGCAGTACTTC

D: -
V: TRBV7-9
J: TRBJ1-2
size: -
CDR3: CASSLAGTYYGYTF
DNA: TGTGCCAGCAGCTTAGCCGGGACATATTATGGCTACACCTTC

D: -
V: TRBV19
J: TRBJ1-2
size: -
CDR3: CASSHQYPTANYGYTF
DNA: TGTGCCAGTAGTCACCAATACCCCACAGCCAACTATGGCTACACCTTC

D: TRBD2
V: TRBV14
J: TRBJ2-3
size: -
CDR3: CASSPRTSGVITDTQYF
DNA: TGTGCCAGCAGCCCCCGGACTAGCGGGGTTATCACAGATACGCAGTATTTT

D: TRBD1
V: TRBV19
J: TRBJ2-7
size: -
CDR3: CATKPQGPYEQYF
DNA: TGTGCCACCAAACCACAGGGGCCCTACGAGCAGTACTTC

D: TRBD1
V: TRBV7-9
J: TRBJ1-2
size: -
CDR3: CASSLAQGANYGYTF
DNA: TGTGCCAGCAGCTTAGCTCAGGGGGCTAACTATGGCTACACCTTC

D: TRBD2
V: TRBV7-6
J: TRBJ2-1
size: -
CDR3: CASSLAPPSGGGYEQFF
DNA: TGTGCCAGCAGCTTAGCCCCTCCTAGCGGGGGTGGATATGAGCAGTTCTTC

D: -
V: TRBV5-1
J: TRBJ1-1
size: -
CDR3: CASSPQGNTEAFF
DNA: TGCGCCAGCAGCCCACAGGGGAACACTGAAGCTTTCTTT

D: TRBD1
V: TRBV5-1
J: TRBJ2-5
size: -
CDR3: CASGSQGASETQYF
DNA: TGCGCCAGCGGGTCCCAGGGGGCCTCGGAGACCCAGTACTTC

D: TRBD1
V: TRBV2
J: TRBJ2-1
size: few
CDR3: CASSEAQGVNNEQFF
DNA: TGTGCCAGCAGTGAAGCTCAGGGGGTTAACAATGAGCAGTTCTTC

D: -
V: TRBV6-5
J: TRBJ2-7
size: -
CDR3: CASSYNARTYEQYF
DNA: TGTGCCAGCAGTTACAATGCCAGAACCTACGAGCAGTACTTC

D: TRBD1
V: TRBV19
J: TRBJ1-1
size: -
CDR3: CASNDLTRPGGMNEAFF
DNA: TGTGCCAGTAATGATTTAACTCGGCCAGGGGGCATGAATGAAGCTTTCTTT

D: -
V: TRBV6-4
J: TRBJ2-3
size: once
CDR3: CASSPDLGGATDTQYF
DNA: TGTGCCAGCAGCCCCGACCTGGGGGGAGCCACAGATACGCAGTATTTT

D: TRBD1
V: TRBV13
J: TRBJ1-2
size: -
CDR3: CASSLGQGVYGYTF
DNA: TGTGCCAGCAGCCTGGGACAGGGCGTTTATGGCTACACCTTC

D: -
V: TRBV15
J: TRBJ1-3
size: -
CDR3: CATSRGLDSGNTIYF
DNA: TGTGCCACCAGCAGAGGACTGGACTCTGGAAACACCATATATTTT

D: TRBD1
V: TRBV18
J: TRBJ1-5
size: -
CDR3: CASSPTGGGGNQPQHF
DNA: TGTGCCAGCTCGCCGACAGGGGGCGGTGGCAATCAGCCCCAGCATTTT

D: TRBD2
V: TRBV5-1
J: TRBJ2-1
size: -
CDR3: CASSSSGGAFNEQFF
DNA: TGCGCCAGCAGCAGTAGCGGGGGGGCGTTTAATGAGCAGTTCTTC

D: TRBD1
V: TRBV7-9
J: TRBJ2-7
size: -
CDR3: CASSSGTVHFYEQYF
DNA: TGTGCCAGCAGCTCCGGGACAGTCCATTTCTACGAGCAGTACTTC

D: -
V: TRBV21-1
J: TRBJ2-7
size: few
CDR3: CASSKQPGGLSYEQYF
DNA: TGTGCCAGCAGCAAACAACCGGGAGGACTATCCTACGAGCAGTACTTC

D: -
V: TRBV6-1
J: TRBJ1-1
size: -
CDR3: CASSATGMNTEAFF
DNA: TGTGCCAGCAGTGCCACCGGGATGAACACTGAGGCTTTCTTT

D: -
V: TRBV15
J: TRBJ2-7
size: -
CDR3: CATSRDQFATIPEQYF
DNA: TGTGCCACCAGCAGAGATCAGTTTGCCACTATCCCCGAGCAGTACTTC

D: -
V: TRBV5-6
J: TRBJ2-7
size: -
CDR3: CASSSDYQRDEQYF
DNA: TGTGCCAGCAGCTCCGACTATCAGCGCGACGAGCAGTACTTC

D: -
V: TRBV11-3
J: TRBJ2-3
size: few
CDR3: CASSLDLGGAQYF
DNA: TGTGCCAGCAGCTTAGATCTGGGCGGGGCGCAGTATTTT

D: TRBD1
V: TRBV4-3
J: TRBJ1-2
size: -
CDR3: CASSQEDRGRGYTF
DNA: TGCGCCAGCAGCCAAGAGGACAGGGGGCGAGGCTACACCTTC

D: -
V: TRBV27
J: TRBJ2-1
size: -
CDR3: CASSPGYFSDEQFF
DNA: TGTGCCAGCAGTCCCGGTTATTTCTCGGATGAGCAGTTCTTC

D: -
V: TRBV7-2
J: TRBJ2-7
size: -
CDR3: CASSLGGAGSEQYF
DNA: TGTGCCAGCAGCTTAGGGGGCGCGGGGTCCGAGCAGTACTTC

D: TRBD2
V: TRBV19
J: TRBJ2-6
size: once
CDR3: CASSRASGRARPGANVLTF
DNA: TGTGCCAGTAGTAGGGCTAGCGGGAGGGCCCGCCCCGGGGCCAACGTCCTGACTTTC

D: -
V: TRBV18
J: TRBJ1-1
size: -
CDR3: CASSPGAGVRTEAFF
DNA: TGTGCCAGCTCACCAGGGGCAGGGGTGCGAACTGAAGCTTTCTTT

D: TRBD2
V: TRBV5-1
J: TRBJ2-3
size: -
CDR3: CASGGLAGGQDTQYF
DNA: TGCGCCAGCGGCGGACTAGCGGGGGGGCAAGATACGCAGTATTTT

D: TRBD1
V: TRBV30
J: TRBJ1-2
size: -
CDR3: CAWERQGVGGYTF
DNA: TGTGCCTGGGAACGACAGGGCGTTGGGGGCTACACCTTC

D: TRBD2
V: TRBV4-1
J: TRBJ2-1
size: -
CDR3: CASSQDTASGSNEQFF
DNA: TGCGCCAGCAGCCAAGATACCGCTAGCGGGAGCAATGAGCAGTTCTTC

D: TRBD1
V: TRBV6-5
J: TRBJ1-1
size: -
CDR3: CASRDRGTEAFF
DNA: TGTGCCAGCAGGGACAGGGGAACTGAAGCTTTCTTT

D: -
V: TRBV6-1
J: TRBJ1-1
size: -
CDR3: CATLRERSTEAFF
DNA: TGTGCCACCCTCCGCGAACGGAGCACTGAAGCTTTCTTT

D: -
V: TRBV7-9
J: TRBJ1-1
size: few
CDR3: CASSLEVQGTEAFF
DNA: TGTGCCAGCAGCTTAGAGGTTCAGGGCACTGAAGCTTTCTTT

D: -
V: TRBV11-2
J: TRBJ2-7
size: -
CDR3: CASSLGKGGLNSYEQYF
DNA: TGTGCCAGCAGCTTAGGTAAAGGGGGTCTTAACTCCTACGAGCAGTACTTC

D: TRBD1
V: TRBV6-5
J: TRBJ2-1
size: -
CDR3: CASSYPGDSYNEQFF
DNA: TGTGCCAGCAGTTATCCTGGGGACAGCTACAATGAGCAGTTCTTC